Presented here are 16 T cell receptor beta chains from one specimen sequenced in a study of T cells in Graves' hyperthyroidism and ophthalmopathy (dated by TCRdb to the late 2010s). Library method: multiplex PCR. The instrument given in TCRdb is Illumina HiSeq 2000. Amplification of TCR beta CDR3 regions was carried out from RNA transcripts. A first-round RT-PCR of the TCR CDR3 used the HTBI primer set with the Qiagen OneStep RT-PCR kit. TCRdb redid the processing of the public reads, applying fastp at Q25 and MiXCR, and retained in-frame beta chains. Each record represents a unique CDR3 protein, reported with the most common genes and DNA among its rows. Across this sample there are 360,000 or so distinct CDR3 sequences, with 12% to 15% seen only once. About 21% of the sample is taken by the ten largest. The sequenced sample was blood. These TCRs come from a woman aged 55-70 years with Graves' ophthalmopathy.

This clonotype came up a few times. V usage is TRBV10-1 and J usage is TRBJ2-7; 12 nucleotides line up with TRBD1. V gave up 6 bases and J gave up 4 bases; unmatched junction bases: 16. Germline V gene sequence: CDR1 WNHNN, CDR2 SYGVQD (reference sequence). This CDR3 is built from 18 residues. CDR3 in amino acids: CASSASPGTGGGRYEQYF. The CDR3 nucleotides read TGCGCCAGCAGCGCCAGTCCCGGGACAGGGGGCGGACGTTACGAGCAGTACTTC.

Many counts were recorded for this clonotype. V and J are TRBV3-1 and TRBJ2-3; 8 positions agree with TRBD1. The CDR3 extends over 13 amino acids. Germline V gives CDR1 LGHDT, CDR2 YNNKEL (reference sequence). V was pared by 4 bases and J by 6 bases, with 3 bases of the junction left unmatched. The CDR3 spells CASSLHRGDTQYF. The CDR3 DNA reads as TGTGCCAGCAGCCTACACAGGGGGGATACGCAGTATTTT.

The table lists this clonotype with many counts. V is TRBV19 and J is TRBJ1-5; no firm D call. Germline CDR1 and CDR2: LNHDA and SQIVND (reference sequence). Trimming pared 5 bases from V and 6 bases from J, leaving 14 bases between. The CDR3 loop spans 14 amino acids. CDR3 region: CASSPDDLAQPQHF. The CDR3 bases are TGTGCCAGTAGTCCTGATGACCTAGCTCAGCCCCAGCATTTT.

This clonotype was detected many times. V usage is TRBV10-3 and J usage is TRBJ1-4; D is unclear. The CDR3 totals 14 residues. Germline values: CDR1 ENHRY, CDR2 SYGVKD. V lost 11 bases and J lost 7, with 20 bases in between. The CDR3 coding sequence is TGTGCCGCCTCCGACTTTTCCCGAAGTGAAAAACTGTTTTTT. This encodes CAASDFSRSEKLFF.

In this sample, this clonotype turned up a few times. The rearrangement uses TRBV5-5 and TRBJ2-7; no reliable D call. Germline lookup yields CDR1 SGHKS and CDR2 YYEKEE (reference sequence). The V and J ends lost 0 bases and 4 bases respectively, with 14 bases between them. This CDR3 region has 15 residues. CDR3 region: CASSLGPGGSYEQYF. CDR3 bases: TGTGCCAGCAGCTTGGGTCCCGGTGGGTCGTACGAGCAGTACTTC.

The table lists this clonotype with many counts. The gene calls are TRBV10-3 and TRBJ2-7; 9 bases align to TRBD1. The CDR3 contains 17 residues. CDR1 and CDR2 (germline): ENHRY, SYGVKD. The V segment lost 0 bases and the J segment 7 bases; nucleotides outside the gene matches: 13. Here the CDR3 reads CAISESFLRDRAIEQYF. The CDR3 DNA reads TGTGCCATCAGTGAGTCATTCTTACGGGACAGGGCCATAGAGCAGTACTTC.

CDR3 amino acids: CASRDYLNTGELFF. In nucleotides, the CDR3 is TGTGCCAGCAGGGACTATTTGAACACCGGGGAGCTGTTTTTT. The J gene is TRBJ2-2, the V gene TRBV14; perhaps TRBD2 as D (6 bases). There are 14 residues in the CDR3. Trimming left V 6 bases short and J 1 base short, with 9 bases between. Looked up from germline, CDR1 is SGHDN and CDR2 is FVKESK.

The table lists this clonotype with many counts. J is TRBJ2-7 and V is TRBV18, with TRBD2 as a possible D gene (6 bases). The CDR3 length is 15 residues. V was shortened by 6 bases and J by 0 bases, with 15 bases between the two germline ends. CDR1 is KGHSH, CDR2 LQKENI, per germline. DNA of the CDR3: TGTGCCAGCTCGGCAACTAGCTTCGGCTCCTACGAGCAGTACTTC. It translates to CASSATSFGSYEQYF.

This clonotype was counted at least ten times. The chain links TRBV30 to TRBJ1-2; D remains ambiguous. V was shortened by 0 bases and J by 7 bases, with 12 bases between the two germline ends. The CDR3 consists of 13 residues. Germline V gene lookup returns CDR1 GTSNPN and CDR2 SVGIG (reference sequence). Here the CDR3 DNA reads TGTGCCTGGAGTGTACTGCCCGTGGGTGGCTACACCTTC. Encoded protein: CAWSVLPVGGYTF.

The rearrangement joins TRBV10-2 to TRBJ2-4; D may be TRBD2 (5 bases). The germline CDR1 and CDR2 sequences are WSHSY and SAAADI. This CDR3 is built from 16 residues. V dropped 0 bases and J dropped 8 bases, with 17 bases sitting between them. The CDR3 loop reads CASSESRGQFWDIQYF. The CDR3 nucleotides are TGCGCCAGCAGTGAGTCGAGAGGGCAGTTCTGGGACATTCAGTACTTC.

This clonotype has ten or more counts. The chain couples TRBV3-1 to TRBJ2-7; TRBD1 matches 7 bases. CDR3 length: 15 amino acids. Per germline, CDR1 LGHDT and CDR2 YNNKEL (reference sequence). With V trimmed by 1 base and J by 2 bases, 5 bases remained unmatched. The DNA of the CDR3 is TGTGCCAGCAGCCAAGGGCCGACAGGGACCTACGAGCAGTACTTC. It codes for CASSQGPTGTYEQYF.

The chain joins TRBV6-1 to TRBJ2-7, with D perhaps TRBD1 (6 bases). CDR3 length: 13 residues. The germline V gene has CDR1 MNHNS and CDR2 SASEGT. Between the trimmed V and J ends, which lost 4 bases and 4 bases, there was a span of 11 bases. The CDR3 coding sequence is TGTGCCAGCAGTGGCCGGACAGTTTACGAGCAGTACTTC. Translating it yields CASSGRTVYEQYF.

The V gene is TRBV2, the J gene TRBJ2-7; 11 bases align to TRBD1. V shed 7 bases and J 0 bases; nucleotides not matched to a gene: 11. The CDR3 consists of 17 residues. The V gene's germline CDR1 is SNHLY and CDR2 FYNNEI. This CDR3 is CASTMDRGPNYSYEQYF. The CDR3 nucleotides are TGTGCCAGCACCATGGACAGGGGGCCCAACTACTCCTACGAGCAGTACTTC.

This clonotype was counted at least ten times. The chain uses TRBV29-1 and TRBJ2-5; 7 positions agree with TRBD2. Trimming cost V 7 bases and J 1 base; bases outside gene matches: 12. CDR1 and CDR2 from the germline V gene are SQVTM and ANQGSEA. There are 15 residues in the CDR3. In DNA form, the CDR3 reads TGCAGCGGCACGCCCCCACTAGCGAGCCAAGAGACCCAGTACTTC. Protein sequence: CSGTPPLASQETQYF.

This clonotype showed up just a few times. The chain recombines TRBV10-3 with TRBJ2-3, with 10 bases identical to TRBD2. The germline V gene encodes CDR1 ENHRY and CDR2 SYGVKD. The CDR3 length is 15 residues. The V and J ends lost 7 bases and 7 bases, in that order; junction bases with no gene match: 11. The CDR3 DNA reads TGTGCCATCAACATAGGAGCGGGAGGGCCCCATACGCAGTATTTT. This encodes CAINIGAGGPHTQYF.

This clonotype was detected many times. The genes are TRBV6-2 or TRBV6-3 and TRBJ1-2; a possible D gene is TRBD1 (5 bases). V was trimmed by 6 bases and J by 7 bases, leaving 15 bases between them. The CDR3 is 13 amino acids. In germline, CDR1 is MNHEY, CDR2 SVGEGT. DNA for the CDR3: TGTGCCAGCAGCTGGTCGGGGCTAGGTGGCTACACCTTC. Protein: CASSWSGLGGYTF.